Sequencing of this T cell receptor beta chain was carried out in a study of cytomegalovirus exposure and HLA in healthy donors. About the study: The approximately 720 first-cohort repertoires and the 120 or so validation repertoires shared the same platform, a later analysis reported.

CDR1 and CDR2 (germline): KGHSH, LQKENI. V lost 6 bases to trimming and J lost 6 bases; unmatched junction nucleotides: 4. CDR3 size: 12 residues. Findings and caveats of the study: Most TCR sequences were rare, but some public TCRs occurred in many donors. That first-cohort TCR clusters tended to co-occur in the 95 to 150 validation repertoires was found in a later analysis.

Regarding this clone: Its antigen is as yet unknown.

Sequenced by immunoSEQ multiplex PCR; TCRdb stores in-frame clones only, minus some. The sample records 250,000 to 300,000 clones, around 90% being singletons. Sequenced material: PBMCs. The sequence came from a woman aged 18-35 years in good health and CMV-seronegative. This rearrangement joins TRBV18 to TRBJ1-2, with TRBD1 matching 7 bases. In DNA form, the CDR3 reads TGTGCCAGCTCCGGGACAGCGCATGGCTACACCTTC. As protein: CASSGTAHGYTF.